These T cell receptor beta chains were read from a single sample in a study of shared clonotypes between healthy human individuals. Profiling relied on immunoSEQ multiplex PCR, and the TCRdb table lists in-frame clones only, not all of them. The data show over a million clones, 95% to 99% seen once. Sequenced input: naive CD4+ T cells sorted from blood. These receptors came from a young man in good health. CDR3s include the opening cysteine and the closing phenylalanine or tryptophan.

TRBV29-1,CSVKPDRGTHYEQYF
TRBV20-1,CSARGDEQFF
TRBV10-3,CAIGWIGVGQYF
TRBV18,CASSLNAASGELFF
TRBV6-6,CASSSLAGVTGELFF
TRBV11-2,CASSPQGQGARNEQFF
TRBV7-8,CASSRGTGGYTIYF
TRBV11-2,CASSPPAGLTGELFF
TRBV6-5,CASSYRSGKSYEQYF
TRBV30,CAWSANYGYTF
TRBV6-1,CASSARVMNTEAFF
TRBV28,CASSGRYNEQFF
TRBV5-1,CASSLAASYEQYF
TRBV5-1,CASSLRGRGNYGYTF
TRBV5-1,CASSLGQADYEQYF
TRBV25-1,CASSVSGGDTEAFF
TRBV7-9,CASHLSGSSYNEQFF
TRBV7-9,CASSLDRGNTEAFF
TRBV14,CASSRGGARSYNEQFF
TRBV19,CASSMTGLVTGELFF
TRBV18,CASSQNAGETQYF
TRBV6-5,CASRGLANTGELFF
TRBV5-1,CASSLEGGNQPQHF
TRBV7-9,CASSDNARRIPGDTIYF
TRBV6-1,CASSEATIRGAGLSYEQYF
TRBV11-3,CASSLAPGVPYEQYF
TRBV27,CASSFAGSRETQYF
TRBV6-5,CASRTPSEQYF
TRBV7-9,CASSLIVGAGDGYTF
TRBV5-1,CASSPNSAGGSDTQYF
TRBV9,CACNQPQHF
TRBV2,CASSEDRGTYQPQHF
TRBV28,CASSPGLAGGHAVSDTQYF
TRBV5-1,CASSTGQLNTEAFF
TRBV19,CASSDTYQETQYF
TRBV5-5,CASSLGTAFGPPYNEQFF
TRBV7-2,CASSLTGVRAGF
TRBV29-1,CSVGGSRRDRYTDTQYF
TRBV15,CATSRAVRGDQPQHF
TRBV2,CATSAEAYSYEQYF
TRBV18,CASSPYRDSHNEQFF
TRBV28,CASSPNLVNTEAFF
TRBV18,CASSPAQYEQYF
TRBV5-5,CASSPALLPSGANVLTF
TRBV11-3,CASSSRATVSGANVLTF
TRBV14,CASSTAGDTQYF
TRBV5-8,CASSLGPGHGETQYF
TRBV16,CASSLLGGYTF
TRBV10-1,CASSLQSNTEAFF
TRBV4-2,CASSQGDRGGYTF
TRBV5-6,CASRSSRDRYQETQYF
TRBV6-5,CASGHQGRSEQYF
TRBV10-3,CAIRTSGENSSYNEQFF
TRBV18,CASRDSGRAFANQFF
TRBV7-9,CASSLGQGSYNEQFF